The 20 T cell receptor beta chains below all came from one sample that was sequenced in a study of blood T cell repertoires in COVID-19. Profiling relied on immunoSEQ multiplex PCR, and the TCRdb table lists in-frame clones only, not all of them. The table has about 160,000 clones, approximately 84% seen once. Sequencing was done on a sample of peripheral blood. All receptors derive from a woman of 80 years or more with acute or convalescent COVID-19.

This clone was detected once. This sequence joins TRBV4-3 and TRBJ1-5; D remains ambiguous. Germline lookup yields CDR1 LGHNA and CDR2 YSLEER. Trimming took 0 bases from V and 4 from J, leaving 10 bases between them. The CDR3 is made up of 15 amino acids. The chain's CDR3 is CASSQDYQANQPQHF. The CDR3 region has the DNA TGCGCCAGCAGCCAAGACTATCAGGCGAATCAGCCCCAGCATTTT.

The CDR3, as DNA: TGTGCCAGTAGTATTTGGGGACTAGCGGGAGACAGTGAGCAGTTCTTC. Protein sequence: CASSIWGLAGDSEQFF. The V gene is TRBV19, the J gene TRBJ2-1; TRBD2 agrees at 14 bases. The CDR3 is 16 residues long. Germline V gene sequence: CDR1 LNHDA, CDR2 SQIVND (reference sequence). V shed 3 bases and J 9 bases; nucleotides not matched to a gene: 7.

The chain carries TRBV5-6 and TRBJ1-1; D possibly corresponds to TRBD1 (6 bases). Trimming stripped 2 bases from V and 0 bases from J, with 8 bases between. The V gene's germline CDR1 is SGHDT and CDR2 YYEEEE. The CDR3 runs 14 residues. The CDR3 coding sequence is TGTGCCAGCAGCTTCAGGGGCCTGAACACTGAAGCTTTCTTT. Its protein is CASSFRGLNTEAFF.

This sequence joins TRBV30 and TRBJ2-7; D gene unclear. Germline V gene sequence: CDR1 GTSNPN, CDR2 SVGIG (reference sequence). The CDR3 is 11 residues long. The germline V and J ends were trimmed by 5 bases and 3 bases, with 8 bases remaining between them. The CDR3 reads CAWVGVYEQYF. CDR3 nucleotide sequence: TGTGCCTGGGTCGGTGTCTACGAGCAGTACTTC. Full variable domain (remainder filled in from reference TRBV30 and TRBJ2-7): SQTIHQWPATLVQPVGSPLSLECTVEGTSNPNLYWYRQAAGRGLQLLFYSVGIGQISSEVPQNLSASRPQDRQFILSSKKLLLSDSGFYLCAWVGVYEQYFGPGTRLTVT.

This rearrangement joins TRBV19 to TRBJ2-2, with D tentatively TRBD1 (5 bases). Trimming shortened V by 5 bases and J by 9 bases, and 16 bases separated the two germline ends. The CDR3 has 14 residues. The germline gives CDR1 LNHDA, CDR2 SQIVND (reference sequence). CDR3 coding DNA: TGTGCCAGTAGTTGGTTAGGGGCACCCCGGGAGCTGTTTTTT. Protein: CASSWLGAPRELFF.

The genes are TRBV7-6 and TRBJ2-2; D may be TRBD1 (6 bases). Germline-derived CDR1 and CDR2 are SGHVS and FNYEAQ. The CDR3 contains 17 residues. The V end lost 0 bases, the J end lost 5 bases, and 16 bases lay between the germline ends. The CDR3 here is CASSLAQRGGVTGELFF. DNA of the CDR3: TGTGCCAGCAGCTTAGCGCAACGAGGGGGAGTTACCGGGGAGCTGTTTTTT.

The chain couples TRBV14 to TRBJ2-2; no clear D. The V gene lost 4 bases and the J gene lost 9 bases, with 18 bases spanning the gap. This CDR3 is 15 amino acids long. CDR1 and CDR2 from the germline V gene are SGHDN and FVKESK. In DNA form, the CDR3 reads TGTGCCAGCAGCCGAAAGGCCTCGACGAGGAGGGAGCTGTTTTTT. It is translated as CASSRKASTRRELFF.

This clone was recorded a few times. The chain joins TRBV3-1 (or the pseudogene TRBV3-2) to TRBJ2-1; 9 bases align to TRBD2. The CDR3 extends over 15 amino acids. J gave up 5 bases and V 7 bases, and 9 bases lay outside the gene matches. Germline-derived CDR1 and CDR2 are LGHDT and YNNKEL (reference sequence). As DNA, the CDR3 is TGTGCCAGCACTCCCCCGGGACTAGCTAACAATGAGCAGTTCTTC. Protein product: CASTPPGLANNEQFF.

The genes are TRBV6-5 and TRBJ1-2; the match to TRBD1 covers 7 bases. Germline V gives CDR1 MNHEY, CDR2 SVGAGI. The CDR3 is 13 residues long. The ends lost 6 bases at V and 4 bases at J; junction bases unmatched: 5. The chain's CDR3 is CASRSTGAYGYTF. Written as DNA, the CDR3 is TGTGCCAGCAGATCCACAGGGGCCTATGGCTACACCTTC.

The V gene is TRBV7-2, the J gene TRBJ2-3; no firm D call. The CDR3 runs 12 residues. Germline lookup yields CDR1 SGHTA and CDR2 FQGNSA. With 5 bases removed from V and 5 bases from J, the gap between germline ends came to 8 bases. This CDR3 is CASSLTRDTQYF. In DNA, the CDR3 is TGTGCCAGCAGCCTAACTCGAGATACGCAGTATTTT.

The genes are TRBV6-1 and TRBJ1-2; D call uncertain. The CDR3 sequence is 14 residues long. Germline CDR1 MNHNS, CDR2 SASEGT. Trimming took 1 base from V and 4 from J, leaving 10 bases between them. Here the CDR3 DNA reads TGTGCCAGCAGTGAAGTTAGAGGGATCTATGGCTACACCTTC. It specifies CASSEVRGIYGYTF.

The CDR3 DNA sequence: TGTGCCAGTAGTAGTGTCGGGAGGGCCGGTGAGCAGTTCTTC. Protein product: CASSSVGRAGEQFF. V gene TRBV19 combines with J gene TRBJ2-1; TRBD2 matches at 8 bases. J lost 9 bases, V lost 4 bases, and 8 bases had no gene match. This CDR3 has 14 amino acids. Germline V gives CDR1 LNHDA, CDR2 SQIVND (reference sequence).

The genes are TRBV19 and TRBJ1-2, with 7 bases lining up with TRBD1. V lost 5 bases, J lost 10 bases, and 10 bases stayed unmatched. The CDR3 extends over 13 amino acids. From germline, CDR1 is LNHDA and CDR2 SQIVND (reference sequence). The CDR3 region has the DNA TGTGCCAGTAGTTCCCAGAGGGGACAGCCCTACACCTTC. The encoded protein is CASSSQRGQPYTF.

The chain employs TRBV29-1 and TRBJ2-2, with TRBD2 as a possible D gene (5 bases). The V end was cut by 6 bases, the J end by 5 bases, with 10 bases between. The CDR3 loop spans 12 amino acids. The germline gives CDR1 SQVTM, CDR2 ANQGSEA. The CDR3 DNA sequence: TGCAGCGTGGATACTAGGACCGGGGAGCTGTTTTTT. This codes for CSVDTRTGELFF.

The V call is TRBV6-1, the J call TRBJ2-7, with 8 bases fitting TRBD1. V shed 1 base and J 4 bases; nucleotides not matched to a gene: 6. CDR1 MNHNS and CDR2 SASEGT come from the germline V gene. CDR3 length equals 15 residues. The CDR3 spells CASSEEQGGPYEQYF. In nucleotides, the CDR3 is TGTGCCAGCAGTGAAGAACAGGGGGGACCTTACGAGCAGTACTTC.

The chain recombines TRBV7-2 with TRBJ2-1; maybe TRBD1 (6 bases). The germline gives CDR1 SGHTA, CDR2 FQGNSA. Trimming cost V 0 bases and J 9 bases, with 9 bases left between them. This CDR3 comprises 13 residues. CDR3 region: CASSLAHRVEQFF. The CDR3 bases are TGTGCCAGCAGCTTAGCCCACAGGGTTGAGCAGTTCTTC.

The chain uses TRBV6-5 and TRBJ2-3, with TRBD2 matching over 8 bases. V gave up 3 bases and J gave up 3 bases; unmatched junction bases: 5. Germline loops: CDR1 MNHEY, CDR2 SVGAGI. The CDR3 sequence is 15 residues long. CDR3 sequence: CASSYQLAVTDTQYF. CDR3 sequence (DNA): TGTGCCAGCAGTTATCAACTAGCGGTAACAGATACGCAGTATTTT.

The CDR3 sequence is CASRPRSSYNSPLHF. CDR3 in DNA: TGTGCCAGTAGGCCGCGGAGCTCCTATAATTCACCCCTCCACTTT. V is TRBV19 and J is TRBJ1-6, with D hard to call. The V end lost 6 bases, the J end lost 0 bases, and 9 bases lay between the germline ends. This CDR3 spans 15 amino acids. The V gene's germline CDR1 is LNHDA and CDR2 SQIVND (reference sequence).

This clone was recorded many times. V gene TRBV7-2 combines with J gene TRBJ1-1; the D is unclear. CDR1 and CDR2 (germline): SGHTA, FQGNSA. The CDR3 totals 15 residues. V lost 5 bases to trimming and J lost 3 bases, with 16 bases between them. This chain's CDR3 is CASSPSVGLYTEAFF. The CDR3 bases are TGTGCCAGCAGCCCCTCCGTCGGTTTATACACTGAAGCTTTCTTT.

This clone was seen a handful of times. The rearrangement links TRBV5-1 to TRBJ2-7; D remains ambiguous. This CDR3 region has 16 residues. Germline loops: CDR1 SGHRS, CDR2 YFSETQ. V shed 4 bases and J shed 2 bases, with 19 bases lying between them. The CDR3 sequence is CASSPLIELGAYEQYF. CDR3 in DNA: TGCGCCAGCAGCCCGCTCATTGAGTTGGGCGCCTACGAGCAGTACTTC.